These 15 T cell receptor beta chains came from one sample sequenced in a study of shared clonotypes between healthy human individuals (TCRdb year 2020). CD8 naive samples were obtained by positive selection for CCR7 among CD45RO-negative cells, yielding a CD45RA+CCR7+ population from which TemRA cells were excluded. Libraries came from the immunoSEQ multiplex PCR assay. TCRdb took this table from immuneACCESS and kept in-frame rearrangements with V and J called. Such tables lack part of the clones; where checked against another copy, unresolved V genes explain under half of the gap, and the rest is unexplained. The sample table shows 630,000 or so clones, and 95% to 98% are seen once. The leading ten clones occupy 0.25% to 0.35% of the sample. The sequenced sample consisted of naive CD8+ T cells sorted from blood. Interpreted using the paper, the cell subset or site label stands for: CD45RA+CCR7+. The receptors shown here come from a man aged 30 to 45 in good health.

The V and J genes are TRBV27 and TRBJ2-5, with TRBD1 matching 7 bases. This CDR3 region has 18 residues. Germline CDR1 MNHEY, CDR2 SMNVEV (reference sequence). The V segment lost 5 bases and the J segment 5 bases; nucleotides outside the gene matches: 20. This chain's CDR3 is CASSTRDSGFGLMETQYF. The CDR3 DNA is TGTGCCAGCAGTACAAGGGACAGCGGCTTCGGTTTAATGGAGACCCAGTACTTC.

V is TRBV10-3 and J is TRBJ1-2; maybe TRBD1 (5 bases). The CDR3 runs to 16 residues. Germline CDR1 is ENHRY and CDR2 is SYGVKD. The ends were cut back, 3 bases at V and 8 bases at J, with 22 bases in the middle. The CDR3 nucleotides are TGTGCCATCAGTGAACCCGGGGCCTTAAGACTGCGCGGCTACACCTTC. Amino acid sequence: CAISEPGALRLRGYTF.

The CDR3 bases are TGCAGCGGGGTGGGACGTAGCACTGAAGCTTTCTTT. Translated: CSGVGRSTEAFF. The chain recombines TRBV29-1 with TRBJ1-1, with D maybe TRBD1 (5 bases). Germline-derived CDR1 and CDR2 are SQVTM and ANQGSEA. The CDR3 contains 12 residues. V was trimmed by 7 bases and J by 4 bases, leaving 13 bases between them.

The chain recombines TRBV25-1 with TRBJ2-7, with 11 nucleotides matching TRBD2. This CDR3 is built from 18 residues. Germline V gives CDR1 MGHDK, CDR2 SYGVNS. Trimming cost V 3 bases and J 2 bases; bases outside gene matches: 12. The chain's CDR3 is CASSDLPFSGRAPYEQYF. The CDR3, as DNA: TGTGCCAGCAGTGATCTACCTTTTAGCGGGAGGGCACCCTACGAGCAGTACTTC.

The chain is built from TRBV25-1 and TRBJ2-1; a possible D gene is TRBD1 (5 bases). The germline V gene has CDR1 MGHDK and CDR2 SYGVNS. CDR3 length: 16 residues. V was trimmed by 4 bases and J by 0 bases, leaving 13 bases between them. CDR3 sequence: CASSGLTGLSYNEQFF. The CDR3 DNA sequence: TGTGCCAGCAGTGGGTTAACAGGTCTCTCCTACAATGAGCAGTTCTTC.

Only a few counts were recorded for this clone. The gene calls are TRBV28 and TRBJ2-1, with 9 positions matching TRBD1. The CDR3 spans 15 residues. V lost 5 bases and J lost 7; bases outside the gene matches: 9. Looked up from germline, CDR1 is MDHEN and CDR2 is SYDVKM. In nucleotides, the CDR3 is TGTGCCAGCAGTCGATACAGGGGGCAGTATAATGAGCAGTTCTTC. Translating it yields CASSRYRGQYNEQFF.

This sequence joins TRBV7-8 and TRBJ2-2, with 8 bases fitting TRBD2. After removal of 6 bases from V and 1 base from J, the junction contained 13 bases not matched to a gene. The CDR3 has 18 amino acids. Germline V CDR1 and CDR2: SGHVS, FQNEAQ. CDR3 loop: CASRGTSGIILNTGELFF. The DNA for the CDR3 is TGTGCCAGCAGAGGCACTAGCGGCATAATATTGAACACCGGGGAGCTGTTTTTT.

V and J are TRBV7-2 and TRBJ1-2; TRBD1 matches at 7 bases. Losses at the gene ends were 1 base for V and 4 bases for J; bases not matched to a gene: 3. CDR1 SGHTA and CDR2 FQGNSA come from the germline V gene. The CDR3 sequence is 14 residues long. DNA for the CDR3: TGTGCCAGCAGCTTAGAGACAGGGCTCTATGGCTACACCTTC. It specifies CASSLETGLYGYTF.

The J gene is TRBJ1-2, the V gene TRBV6-5; possible D gene TRBD1, 5 bases. The CDR3 runs to 16 residues. The V end lost 4 bases, the J end lost 1 base, and 16 bases lay between the germline ends. Germline CDR1 is MNHEY and CDR2 is SVGAGI. The CDR3: CASSLSQSGVNYGYTF. In DNA, the CDR3 is TGTGCCAGCAGTTTATCGCAGTCGGGGGTTAACTATGGCTACACCTTC.

Of note for this clone: Other DNA sequences of this sample code for an identical CDR3. The chain links TRBV15 to TRBJ2-7; D possibly corresponds to TRBD1 (6 bases). The CDR3 runs 14 residues. In germline, CDR1 is LNHNV, CDR2 YYDKDF (reference sequence). Trimming left V 2 bases short and J 1 base short, with 9 bases between. CDR3 sequence: CATSRTGNSYEQYF. The CDR3 nucleotides are TGTGCCACCAGCAGAACAGGGAATTCCTACGAGCAGTACTTC. The complete variable domain, with remaining parts taken from reference TRBV15 and TRBJ2-7, reads DAMVIQNPRYQVTQFGKPVTLSCSQTLNHNVMYWYQQKSSQAPKLLFHYYDKDFNNEADTPDNFQSRRPNTSFCFLDIRSPGLGDTAMYLCATSRTGNSYEQYFGPGTRLTVT.

The genes are TRBV5-1 and TRBJ2-7; 11 nucleotides match TRBD2. This CDR3 has 14 amino acids. Trimming took 4 bases from V and 3 from J; bases not matched to a gene: 3. Germline lookup yields CDR1 SGHRS and CDR2 YFSETQ. CDR3 in amino acids: CASSPGTSGYEQYF. The CDR3 bases are TGCGCCAGCAGCCCCGGGACTAGCGGCTACGAGCAGTACTTC.

This chain joins TRBV11-2 and TRBJ2-1; weak D call: TRBD2 (5 bases). This CDR3 has 20 residues. Germline values: CDR1 SGHAT, CDR2 FQNNGV. Between the trimmed V and J ends, which lost 0 bases and 0 bases, there was a span of 21 bases. CDR3 region: CASSLDGEIVMASSYNEQFF. CDR3 coding DNA: TGTGCCAGCAGCTTAGACGGGGAAATTGTAATGGCAAGCTCCTACAATGAGCAGTTCTTC.

This sequence joins TRBV28 and TRBJ2-7, with D hard to call. V lost 11 bases, J lost 2 bases, and 13 bases lay in between. The CDR3 is 12 amino acids. Germline CDR1 is MDHEN and CDR2 is SYDVKM. CDR3 nucleotide sequence: TGTGCCGTAAGTGGGCCGGCCTACGAGCAGTACTTC. Its translation: CAVSGPAYEQYF.

The chain combines TRBV25-1 with TRBJ2-2; D is perhaps TRBD1 (6 bases). The V gene's germline CDR1 is MGHDK and CDR2 SYGVNS. CDR3 length equals 15 residues. The germline V and J ends were trimmed by 4 bases and 0 bases, with 9 bases remaining between them. The CDR3 sequence: CASSAKGANTGELFF. The CDR3 coding sequence is TGTGCCAGCAGTGCGAAGGGGGCGAACACCGGGGAGCTGTTTTTT. Full variable domain (remainder filled in from reference TRBV25-1 and TRBJ2-2): EADIYQTPRYLVIGTGKKITLECSQTMGHDKMYWYQQDPGMELHLIHYSYGVNSTEKGDLSSESTVSRIRTEHFPLTLESARPSHTSQYLCASSAKGANTGELFFGEGSRLTVL.

The V and J genes are TRBV11-3 and TRBJ2-7, with D perhaps being TRBD1 or TRBD2 (5 bases each). The V and J ends lost 4 bases and 7 bases respectively, with 17 bases between them. This CDR3 is 14 amino acids long. Germline V gene sequence: CDR1 SGHNT, CDR2 YENEEA. The CDR3, as DNA: TGTGCCAGCAGCTCCGGTTATAATGAGGGGGAGCAGTACTTC. Amino acids: CASSSGYNEGEQYF. The full variable domain, rest sourced from reference TRBV11-3 and TRBJ2-7, is EAGVVQSPRYKIIEKKQPVAFWCNPISGHNTLYWYLQNLGQGPELLIRYENEEAVDDSQLPKDRFSAERLKGVDSTLKIQPAELGDSAVYLCASSSGYNEGEQYFGPGTRLTVT.